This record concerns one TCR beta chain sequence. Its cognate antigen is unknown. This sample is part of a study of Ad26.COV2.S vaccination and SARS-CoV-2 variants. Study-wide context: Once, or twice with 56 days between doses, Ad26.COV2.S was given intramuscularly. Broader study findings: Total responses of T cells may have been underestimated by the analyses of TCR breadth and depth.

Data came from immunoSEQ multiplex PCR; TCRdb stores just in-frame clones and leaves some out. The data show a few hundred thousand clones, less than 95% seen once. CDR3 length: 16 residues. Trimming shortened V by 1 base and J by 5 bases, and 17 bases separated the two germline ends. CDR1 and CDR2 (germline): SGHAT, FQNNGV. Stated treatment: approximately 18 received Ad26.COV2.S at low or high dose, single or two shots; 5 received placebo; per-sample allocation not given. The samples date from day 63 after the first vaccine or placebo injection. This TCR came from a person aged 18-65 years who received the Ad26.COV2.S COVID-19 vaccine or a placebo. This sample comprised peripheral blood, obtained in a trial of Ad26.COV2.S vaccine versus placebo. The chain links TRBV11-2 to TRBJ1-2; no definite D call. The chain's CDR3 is CASSLGSGRSEYGYTF. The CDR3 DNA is TGTGCCAGCAGCTTAGGTTCCGGTCGTAGTGAGTATGGCTACACCTTC.